The 9 T cell receptor beta chains listed next were all sequenced from one sample in a study of T cells in Graves' hyperthyroidism and ophthalmopathy. TCR beta CDR3 regions were amplified from RNA transcripts. First-round RT-PCR with HTBI primers amplified the TCR CDR3 region. TCRdb fed the multiplex PCR reads into MiXCR, producing one record per CDR3 protein. The sample comprises approximately 610,000 distinct CDR3 sequences, approximately 16% of which are singletons, and about 18% rests with the top ten. The sample taken for sequencing was blood. All receptors come from a woman under 30 with Graves' hyperthyroidism.

This clonotype was counted ten times or more. The chain uses TRBV11-2 and TRBJ2-3; D is unclear. CDR3 length: 10 amino acids. The germline V gene encodes CDR1 SGHAT and CDR2 FQNNGV. With 8 bases removed from V and 4 bases from J, the gap between germline ends came to 4 bases. The CDR3 coding sequence is TGTGCCAGCGGCTCAGATACGCAGTATTTT. Residues: CASGSDTQYF.

This clonotype was detected a few times. The chain links TRBV6-1 to TRBJ2-3, with D unresolved. Germline V gene data show CDR1 as MNHNS and CDR2 as SASEGT. The CDR3 extends over 14 amino acids. V shed 11 bases and J shed 0 bases, with 15 bases lying between them. The CDR3 region has the DNA TGTGCCTTTCCCCGCTTAACTAGCACAGATACGCAGTATTTT. Translation: CAFPRLTSTDTQYF.

This chain connects TRBV11-3 to TRBJ2-7; perhaps TRBD1 as D (6 bases). CDR3 length: 16 residues. Germline CDR1 reads SGHNT; CDR2 reads YENEEA. V gave up 4 bases and J gave up 2 bases, with 18 bases separating them. The DNA of the CDR3 is TGTGCCAGCAGCTCCCCCTTGCTAGGGACAACCTACGAGCAGTACTTC. Translation: CASSSPLLGTTYEQYF.

This clonotype was recorded many times. The gene calls are TRBV4-3 and TRBJ1-6; D perhaps matches TRBD1 (5 bases). Germline lookup yields CDR1 LGHNA and CDR2 YSLEER. The germline V and J ends were trimmed by 1 base and 6 bases, with 7 bases remaining between them. This CDR3 contains 14 residues. The CDR3 sequence: CASSQVGANSPLHF. As DNA, the CDR3 is TGCGCCAGCAGCCAAGTAGGGGCTAATTCACCCCTCCACTTT.

This rearrangement joins TRBV5-1 to TRBJ2-7; D possibly matches TRBD1 or TRBD2 (5 bases each). V was clipped by 1 base and J by 4 bases, with 12 bases between them. This CDR3 spans 14 amino acids. Germline V gene data show CDR1 as SGHRS and CDR2 as YFSETQ. CDR3 nucleotides: TGCGCCAGCAGCTTGATTGGGGGAACGTACGAGCAGTACTTC. Protein product: CASSLIGGTYEQYF.

This chain uses TRBV15 with TRBJ1-3; no reliable D call. V lost 3 bases to trimming and J lost 0 bases, with 9 bases between them. The CDR3 spans 15 residues. In germline, CDR1 is LNHNV, CDR2 YYDKDF (reference sequence). The CDR3 loop is CATSSWEISGNTIYF. The DNA for the CDR3 is TGTGCCACCAGCAGCTGGGAGATCTCTGGAAACACCATATATTTT.

This clonotype was seen repeatedly, ten times or more. The chain carries TRBV6-6 and TRBJ2-1, with TRBD2 identical over 8 bases. Trimming cost V 0 bases and J 6 bases; bases outside gene matches: 4. CDR1 and CDR2 from the germline V gene are MNHNY and SVGAGI (reference sequence). The CDR3 spans 15 residues. The CDR3 reads CASSYSEAGGNEQFF. The CDR3 DNA reads TGTGCCAGCAGTTACTCGGAGGCGGGAGGCAATGAGCAGTTCTTC.

In its sample, this clonotype was seen once. The junction and the germline gene differ at one end; a read error may be behind it. V and J are TRBV6-1 and TRBJ1-2; D uncertain. This CDR3 spans 14 amino acids. The germline V gene encodes CDR1 MNHNS and CDR2 SASEGT. CDR3: CVSSRPGPNYGYTF. In DNA form, the CDR3 reads TGTGTCAGCAGCCGACCGGGTCCTAACTATGGCTACACCTTC.

This clonotype has ten or more counts. The CDR3 spells CASSPLAGGPPDTQYF. The CDR3 nucleotides read TGTGCCAGCAGCCCCTTAGCGGGAGGGCCCCCAGATACGCAGTATTTT. The genes are TRBV3-1 and TRBJ2-3; 11 nucleotides line up with TRBD2. The CDR3 runs 16 residues. From germline, CDR1 is LGHDT and CDR2 YNNKEL (reference sequence). J gave up 4 bases and V 4 bases, and 7 bases lay outside the gene matches.